Only one count was recorded for the clone carrying this TCR beta chain. Its matching antigen is unknown. The sample belongs to a study of human T cells and chemical hapten exposure. Study-wide results and caveats: Unchanged with DPC sensitization were TCRs above 1 in 1000 frequency.

V lost 1 base and J 4 bases, leaving 14 bases between the germline ends. In germline, CDR1 is DFQATT, CDR2 SNEGSKA (reference sequence). The CDR3 covers 14 residues. Specified time point: pre-sensitization, week 0. Documented treatment: therapeutic diphenylcyclopropenone sensitization with weekly scalp DPC. Donors were 18 to 70-year-old alopecia patients suitable for DPC. The library tagged individual cDNA molecules with unique molecular identifiers. TCRdb used MiXCR to reprocess the RACE reads, holding one entry per CDR3 protein. The profile shows tens of thousands of distinct CDR3 sequences, 7.6% of them singletons.

This specimen consisted of whole blood, obtained in connection with sensitization to the hapten diphenylcyclopropenone (DPC). This clonotype was obtained from a woman aged 45 to 65 with alopecia areata. Some clones in this sample may be carry-over from other donors' samples. The rearrangement uses TRBV20-1 and TRBJ2-7; D is unclear. This CDR3 is CSARAPQSPYEQYF. In DNA form, the CDR3 reads TGCAGTGCTAGAGCCCCCCAATCTCCTTACGAGCAGTACTTC.